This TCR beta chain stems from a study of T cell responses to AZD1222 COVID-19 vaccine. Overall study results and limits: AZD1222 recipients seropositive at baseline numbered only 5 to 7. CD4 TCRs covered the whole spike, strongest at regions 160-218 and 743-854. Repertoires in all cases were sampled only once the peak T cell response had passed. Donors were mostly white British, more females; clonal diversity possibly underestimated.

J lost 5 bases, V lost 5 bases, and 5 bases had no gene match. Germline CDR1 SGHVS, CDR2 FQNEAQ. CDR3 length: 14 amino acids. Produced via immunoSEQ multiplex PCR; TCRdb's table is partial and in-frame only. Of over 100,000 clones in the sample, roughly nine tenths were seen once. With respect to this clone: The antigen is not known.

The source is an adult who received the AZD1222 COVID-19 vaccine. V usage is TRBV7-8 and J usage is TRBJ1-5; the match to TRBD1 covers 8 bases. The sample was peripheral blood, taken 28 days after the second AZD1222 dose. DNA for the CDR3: TGTGCCAGCAGCGTAGAACAGGGGGATCAGCCCCAGCATTTT. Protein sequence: CASSVEQGDQPQHF.